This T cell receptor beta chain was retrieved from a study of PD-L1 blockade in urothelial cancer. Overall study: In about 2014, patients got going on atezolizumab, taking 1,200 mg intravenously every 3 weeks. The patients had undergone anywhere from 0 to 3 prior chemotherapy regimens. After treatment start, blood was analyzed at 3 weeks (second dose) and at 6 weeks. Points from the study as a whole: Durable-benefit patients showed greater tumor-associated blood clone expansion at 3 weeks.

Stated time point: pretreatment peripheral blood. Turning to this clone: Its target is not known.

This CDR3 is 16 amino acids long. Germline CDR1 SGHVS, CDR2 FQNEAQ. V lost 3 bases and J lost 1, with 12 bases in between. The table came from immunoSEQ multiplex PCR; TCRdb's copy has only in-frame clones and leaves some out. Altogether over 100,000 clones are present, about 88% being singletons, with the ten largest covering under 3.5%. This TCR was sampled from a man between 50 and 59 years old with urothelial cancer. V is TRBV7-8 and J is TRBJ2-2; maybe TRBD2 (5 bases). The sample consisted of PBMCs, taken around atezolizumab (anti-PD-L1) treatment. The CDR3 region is CASSFGRRENTGELFF. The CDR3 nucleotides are TGTGCCAGCAGCTTCGGTCGCCGGGAGAACACCGGGGAGCTGTTTTTT.